The 3 T cell receptor beta chains presented below share a single source sample, sequenced in a study of T cells expressing NK-cell markers. TCRdb reprocessed the 5' RACE reads, with one entry per CDR3 protein and no DNA. The sample data list more than 400,000 distinct CDR3 sequences. The sequenced sample consisted of blood T cells: a sorted CD56 or NKG2C T cell subset, CD4+ or CD8+ T cells, or bulk PBMC T cells (not recorded which). The source is a woman aged 18 to 75 in good health.

The chain employs TRBV27 and TRBJ2-7. The CDR3 covers 14 residues. Germline V lookup: CDR1 MNHEY, CDR2 SMNVEV (reference sequence). Here the CDR3 reads CASSSLQYSDEQYF.

This rearrangement joins TRBV29-1 to TRBJ2-1; TCRdb returns TRBD1, unconfirmable since there is no DNA. CDR3 length equals 12 residues. The germline gives CDR1 SQVTM, CDR2 ANQGSEA. CDR3 region: CSTLGVVNEQFF.

The chain employs TRBV5-4 and TRBJ2-5. This CDR3 is 15 amino acids long. CDR1 SGHNT and CDR2 YYREEE come from the germline V gene (reference sequence). This CDR3 is CASSLAESFGETQYF.